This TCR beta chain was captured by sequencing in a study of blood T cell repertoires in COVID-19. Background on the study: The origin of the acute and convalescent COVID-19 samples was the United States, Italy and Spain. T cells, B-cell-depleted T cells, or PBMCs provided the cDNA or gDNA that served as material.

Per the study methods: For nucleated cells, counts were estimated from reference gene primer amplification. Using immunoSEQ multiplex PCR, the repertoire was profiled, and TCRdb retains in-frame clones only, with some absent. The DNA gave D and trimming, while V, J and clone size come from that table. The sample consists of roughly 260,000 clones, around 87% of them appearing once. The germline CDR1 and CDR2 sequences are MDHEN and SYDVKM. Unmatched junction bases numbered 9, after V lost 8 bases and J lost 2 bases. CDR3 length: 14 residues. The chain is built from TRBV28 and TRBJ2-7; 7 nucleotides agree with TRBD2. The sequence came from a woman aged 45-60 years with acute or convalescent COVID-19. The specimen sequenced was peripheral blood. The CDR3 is CASRLWGGTYEQYF. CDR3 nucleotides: TGTGCCAGCCGGCTGTGGGGGGGTACCTACGAGCAGTACTTC. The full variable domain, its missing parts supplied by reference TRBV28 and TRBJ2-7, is DVKVTQSSRYLVKRTGEKVFLECVQDMDHENMFWYRQDPGLGLRLIYFSYDVKMKEKGDIPEGYSVSREKKERFSLILESASTNQTSMYLCASRLWGGTYEQYFGPGTRLTVT.